A selection of T cell receptor beta chains follows, all from one sample in a study of blood T cells in healthy people across ages. TCRdb re-called the 5' RACE reads through MiXCR, storing one row per CDR3 protein. The sample yields about 1.6 million distinct CDR3 sequences, about 31% seen once. Input material: blood. The source is a woman in her twenties or thirties in good health. Both conserved end residues are part of each CDR3. The order of the fields is J gene, V gene, D gene, clone size, CDR3 DNA, CDR3 protein. D genes are given only for firm matches. Only part of the rows carry a size: once, few, many, or a class if the clone is expanded.

J: TRBJ2-3
V: TRBV9
D: NA
size: NA
DNA: TGTGCCAGATCTCTCAGCGGACGGGGAGATACGCAGTATTTT
CDR3: CARSLSGRGDTQYF

J: TRBJ2-1
V: TRBV30
D: NA
size: NA
DNA: TGTGCCTGGGGCTTTATGCCGGGACCTTACAATGAGCAGTTCTTC
CDR3: CAWGFMPGPYNEQFF

J: TRBJ2-7
V: TRBV14
D: NA
size: many
DNA: TGTGCCAGCAGCCAAGATCTAGTGGCCTACGAGCAGTACTTC
CDR3: CASSQDLVAYEQYF

J: TRBJ2-7
V: TRBV20-1
D: TRBD2
size: few
DNA: TGCAGTGCTAGTTCGTCTAGCGGGGGCTACGAGCAGTACTTC
CDR3: CSASSSSGGYEQYF

J: TRBJ2-5
V: TRBV4-1
D: TRBD2
size: NA
DNA: TGCGCCAGCAGCCCAATTCCCACTAGCGGGGGGACCCAGTACTTC
CDR3: CASSPIPTSGGTQYF

J: TRBJ2-1
V: TRBV18
D: NA
size: few
DNA: TGTGCCAGCTCACCCAGAGCGGATTCGTACAATGAGCAGTTCTTC
CDR3: CASSPRADSYNEQFF

J: TRBJ1-1
V: TRBV5-1
D: TRBD1
size: NA
DNA: TGCGCCAGCAGCCCGGGACAGGGGGCTCCACGAGCTTTCTTT
CDR3: CASSPGQGAPRAFF

J: TRBJ2-1
V: TRBV6-5
D: NA
size: few
DNA: TGTGCCAGCAGTACGACTGACTACAATGAGCAGTTCTTC
CDR3: CASSTTDYNEQFF

J: TRBJ1-2
V: TRBV6-5
D: TRBD1
size: NA
DNA: TGTGCCAGCAGTTATGACAGGGGGCTTAATTCGGTCTACACCTTC
CDR3: CASSYDRGLNSVYTF

J: TRBJ1-2
V: TRBV19
D: NA
size: NA
DNA: TGTGCCAGTAGTATAGATCTAGGGGCCGGGGACTATGGCTACACCTTC
CDR3: CASSIDLGAGDYGYTF

J: TRBJ2-6
V: TRBV28
D: TRBD1
size: few
DNA: TGTGCCAGCAGTTTGGGGACAGGGGCACGAATAGCTGGGGCCAACGTCCTGACTTTC
CDR3: CASSLGTGARIAGANVLTF

J: TRBJ2-1
V: TRBV4-2
D: TRBD2
size: few
DNA: TGTGCCAGCAGCCAAAAAGCGGGGGCTTTTGGTGAGCAGTTCTTC
CDR3: CASSQKAGAFGEQFF

J: TRBJ1-6
V: TRBV27
D: NA
size: NA
DNA: TGTGCCAGCAGTTTAGAGGGTACCCCTGGTTCACCCCTCCACTTT
CDR3: CASSLEGTPGSPLHF

J: TRBJ1-2
V: TRBV18
D: TRBD1
size: few
DNA: TGTGCCAGCTCACCGGAGAGACAGGGCTATGGCTACACCTTC
CDR3: CASSPERQGYGYTF

J: TRBJ2-4
V: TRBV20-1
D: NA
size: NA
DNA: TGCAGTGCTTACGGACCCATAGTCAAAAACATTCAGTACTTC
CDR3: CSAYGPIVKNIQYF

J: TRBJ2-1
V: TRBV20-1
D: NA
size: few
DNA: TGCAGTGCAGTCCAACGGGAGCTCTACAATGAGCAGTTCTTC
CDR3: CSAVQRELYNEQFF

J: TRBJ1-2
V: TRBV7-2
D: NA
size: NA
DNA: TGTGCCGGCAGCAGCCGACAGGCTTACTATGGCTACACCTTC
CDR3: CAGSSRQAYYGYTF

J: TRBJ2-1
V: TRBV20-1
D: TRBD2
size: NA
DNA: TGCAGTGCTAGTAGTTTCCTTATGGGAGGGCGGTTAAATGAGCAGTTCTTC
CDR3: CSASSFLMGGRLNEQFF

J: TRBJ1-1
V: TRBV4-1
D: NA
size: few
DNA: TGCGCCAGCAGCCAAGCCTACCTGGGGGTGGCTGAAGCTTTCTTT
CDR3: CASSQAYLGVAEAFF

J: TRBJ2-7
V: TRBV27
D: NA
size: NA
DNA: TGTGCCAGTCGGCTGGGGGGCCCTTCCTACGAGCAGTACTTC
CDR3: CASRLGGPSYEQYF

J: TRBJ2-1
V: TRBV7-9
D: TRBD2
size: NA
DNA: TGTGCCAGCAGCTTAGGTAGCGGGGGGGCCTACAATGAGCAGTTCTTC
CDR3: CASSLGSGGAYNEQFF